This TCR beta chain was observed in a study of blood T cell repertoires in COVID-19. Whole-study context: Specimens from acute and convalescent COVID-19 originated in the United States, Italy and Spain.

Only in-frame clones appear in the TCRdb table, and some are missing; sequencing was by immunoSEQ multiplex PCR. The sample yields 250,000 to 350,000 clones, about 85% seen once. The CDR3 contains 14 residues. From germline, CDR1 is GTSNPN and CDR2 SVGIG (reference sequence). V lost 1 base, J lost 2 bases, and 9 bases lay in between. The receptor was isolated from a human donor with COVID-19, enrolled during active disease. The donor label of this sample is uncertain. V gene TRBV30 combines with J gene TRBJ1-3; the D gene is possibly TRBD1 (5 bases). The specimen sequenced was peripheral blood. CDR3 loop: CAWSAGGAGNTIYF. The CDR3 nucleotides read TGTGCCTGGAGTGCGGGGGGGGCTGGAAACACCATATATTTT.